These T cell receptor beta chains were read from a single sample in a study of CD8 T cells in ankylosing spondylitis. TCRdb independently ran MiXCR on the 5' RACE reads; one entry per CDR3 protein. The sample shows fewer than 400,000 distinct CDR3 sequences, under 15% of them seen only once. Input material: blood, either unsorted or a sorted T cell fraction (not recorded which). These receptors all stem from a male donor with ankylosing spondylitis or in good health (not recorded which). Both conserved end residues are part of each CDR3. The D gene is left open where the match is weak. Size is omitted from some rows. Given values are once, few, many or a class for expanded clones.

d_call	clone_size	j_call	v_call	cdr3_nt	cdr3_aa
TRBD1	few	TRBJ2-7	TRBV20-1	TGCAGTGCAACAGGGACAGACTACGAGCAGTACTTC	CSATGTDYEQYF
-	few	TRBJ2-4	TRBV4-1	TGCGCCAGCAGCCAAGGGTTAGCGGTTGGCGCCACCAAAAACATTCAGTACTTC	CASSQGLAVGATKNIQYF
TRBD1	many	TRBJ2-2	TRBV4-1	TGCGCCAGCACCCACAGGGGTCGGCCAGGGGAGCTGTTTTTT	CASTHRGRPGELFF
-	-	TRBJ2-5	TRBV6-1	TGTGCCAGCAGTGAAAATAAGCGGGAGACCCAGTACTTC	CASSENKRETQYF
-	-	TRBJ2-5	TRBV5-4	TGTGCCAGCAGCTGGGGTACGGGGGCTGAGACCCAGTACTTC	CASSWGTGAETQYF
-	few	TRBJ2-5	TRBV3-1	TGTGCCAGCAGCCCGACTCGAGGCCGGAGGGGGGAGACCCAGTACTTC	CASSPTRGRRGETQYF
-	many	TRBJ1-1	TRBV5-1	TGCGCCAGCAGCTTGCGAAGCGACCGACCTGAAGCTTTCTTT	CASSLRSDRPEAFF
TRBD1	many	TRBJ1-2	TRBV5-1	TGCGCCAGCGGAGACAGGGGGCATAACTATGGCTACACCTTC	CASGDRGHNYGYTF
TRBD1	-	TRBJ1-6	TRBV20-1	TGCAGTGCTAGAACAGGGGGGACGAGGCCACCCCTCCACTTT	CSARTGGTRPPLHF
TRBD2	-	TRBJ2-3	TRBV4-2	TGTGCCAGCAGCCAAGATTTCCGTCGGGGGGGCACAGATACGCAGTATTTT	CASSQDFRRGGTDTQYF
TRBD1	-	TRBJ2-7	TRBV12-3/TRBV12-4	TGTGCCAGCAGTTTCCCACAGGGGGGATCCTACGAGCAGTACTTC	CASSFPQGGSYEQYF
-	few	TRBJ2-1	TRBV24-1	TGTGCCACCAGCGGACCCGGGGTCGGGAGTCAAAATGAGCAGTTCTTC	CATSGPGVGSQNEQFF
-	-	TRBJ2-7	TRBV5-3	TGTGCCAGAAGTTCGGTGGAGGCCCGGGACTCCTACGAGCAGTACTTC	CARSSVEARDSYEQYF
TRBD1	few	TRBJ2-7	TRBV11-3	TGTGCCAGCAGCCTGGGACAGGGGAGGTACGAGCAGTACTTC	CASSLGQGRYEQYF
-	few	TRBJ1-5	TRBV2	TGTGCCAGCAGGGCCGGGGCCTCTATGTGGAATTTT	CASRAGASMWNF
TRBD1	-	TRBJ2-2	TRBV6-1	TGTGCCAGCAGCCGAGGGGGCCAAAACACCGGGGAGCTGTTTTTT	CASSRGGQNTGELFF
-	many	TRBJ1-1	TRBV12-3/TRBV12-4	TGTGCCAGCAGTTTACAGAGTGAGGCTTTCTTT	CASSLQSEAFF
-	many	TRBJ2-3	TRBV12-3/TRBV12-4	TGTGCCACCTCTGGGGAGAGGCTAAGCACAGATACGCAGTATTTT	CATSGERLSTDTQYF
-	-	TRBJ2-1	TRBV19	TGTGCCAGTAGTATAGGGCGGCGGGAAATCAATGAGCAGTTCTTC	CASSIGRREINEQFF
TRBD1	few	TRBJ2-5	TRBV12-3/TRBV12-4	TGTGCCAGCAGCACCCGGGACAGGCCTTCACAAGAGACCCAGTACTTC	CASSTRDRPSQETQYF
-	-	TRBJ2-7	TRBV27	TGTGCCAGCAGTTTATCTGGGGGTGGCGAGCAGTACTTC	CASSLSGGGEQYF
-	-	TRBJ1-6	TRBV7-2	TGTGCCAGCAGCCTGCCGGACTTCAATTCACCCCTCCACTTT	CASSLPDFNSPLHF
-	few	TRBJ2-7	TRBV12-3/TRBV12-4	TGTGCCAGCAGTCCTCGCGGTCTTAGCTCCTACGAGCAGTACTTC	CASSPRGLSSYEQYF
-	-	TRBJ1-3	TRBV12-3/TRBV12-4	TGTGCCAGCAGTCGGACAGTCTCTGGAAACACCATATATTTT	CASSRTVSGNTIYF
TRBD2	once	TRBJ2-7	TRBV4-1	TGCGCCAGCAGCCAAGGTAGCGGGAGGGCCTACAAGCAGTACTTC	CASSQGSGRAYKQYF
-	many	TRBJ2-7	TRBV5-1	TGCGCCAGCAGCTTGGAGGGCGGCTACGAGCAGTACTTC	CASSLEGGYEQYF
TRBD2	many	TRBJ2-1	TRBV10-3	TGTGCCATCACTAGCGGGATATGGGATGAGCAGTTCTTC	CAITSGIWDEQFF
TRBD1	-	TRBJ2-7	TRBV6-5	TGTGCCAGCGGACAGGATTACGAGCAGTACTTC	CASGQDYEQYF
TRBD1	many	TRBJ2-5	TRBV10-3	TGTGCCATCAGTCCCCGGCGAGGGGGCGAAGAGACCCAGTACTTC	CAISPRRGGEETQYF
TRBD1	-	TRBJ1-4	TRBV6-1	TGTGCCAGCAGTGAAGGGGACAGGGCAACTAATGAAAAACTGTTTTTT	CASSEGDRATNEKLFF
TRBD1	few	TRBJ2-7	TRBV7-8	TGTGCCAGCAGCTTCCTGACAGGGCCCTACGAGCAGTACTTC	CASSFLTGPYEQYF
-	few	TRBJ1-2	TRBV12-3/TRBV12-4	TGTGCCAGCAGTCCGTCCCGTTATGGCTACACCTTC	CASSPSRYGYTF
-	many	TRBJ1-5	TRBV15	TGTGCCACCAGCATTCAGACAGGCCCGCAGCCCCAGCATTTT	CATSIQTGPQPQHF
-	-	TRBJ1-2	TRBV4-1	TGCGCCAGCAGCCAAGAGTGGGTCATCGGAAGTTATGGCTACACCTTC	CASSQEWVIGSYGYTF
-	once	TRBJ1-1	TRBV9	TGTGCCAGCAGCGCCCTACAGGGGAACACTGAAGCTTTCTTT	CASSALQGNTEAFF
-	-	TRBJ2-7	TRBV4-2	TGTGCCAGCAGCCAGGTAACTAGCCTGGGGAACTACGAGCAGTACTTC	CASSQVTSLGNYEQYF
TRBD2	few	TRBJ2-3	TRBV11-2	TGTGCCAGCAGCAGCGGGAGACTAGCGGCAATCGGTACTAGCACAGATACGCAGTATTTT	CASSSGRLAAIGTSTDTQYF